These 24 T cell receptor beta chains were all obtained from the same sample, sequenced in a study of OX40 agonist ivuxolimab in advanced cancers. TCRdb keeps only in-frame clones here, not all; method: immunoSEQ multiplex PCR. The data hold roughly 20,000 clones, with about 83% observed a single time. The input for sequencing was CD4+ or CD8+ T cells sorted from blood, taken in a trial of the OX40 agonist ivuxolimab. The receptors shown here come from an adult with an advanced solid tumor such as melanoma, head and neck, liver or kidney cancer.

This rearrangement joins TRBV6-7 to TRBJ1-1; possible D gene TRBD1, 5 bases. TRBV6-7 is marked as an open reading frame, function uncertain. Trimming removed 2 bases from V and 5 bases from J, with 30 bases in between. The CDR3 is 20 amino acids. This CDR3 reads CASSYERPFSGPPSGTEAFF. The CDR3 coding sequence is TGTGCCAGCAGTTACGAACGCCCTTTTTCGGGACCCCCCAGCGGGACTGAAGCTTTCTTT.

CDR3 loop: CASSMGGGSYNEQFF. The CDR3 nucleotides read TGTGCCAGTAGTATGGGCGGGGGCTCCTACAATGAGCAGTTCTTC. The V gene is TRBV19, the J gene TRBJ2-1, with 7 nucleotides matching TRBD2. Per the germline V gene, CDR1 is LNHDA and CDR2 is SQIVND (reference sequence). This CDR3 has 15 residues. V lost 3 bases, J lost 0 bases, and 2 bases stayed unmatched.

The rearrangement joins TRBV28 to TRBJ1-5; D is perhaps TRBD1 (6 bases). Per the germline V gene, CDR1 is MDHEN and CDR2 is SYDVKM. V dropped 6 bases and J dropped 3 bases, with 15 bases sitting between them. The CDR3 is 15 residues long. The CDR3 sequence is CASRESTGSNQPQHF. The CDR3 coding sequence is TGTGCCAGCAGAGAATCCACAGGGTCCAATCAGCCCCAGCATTTT.

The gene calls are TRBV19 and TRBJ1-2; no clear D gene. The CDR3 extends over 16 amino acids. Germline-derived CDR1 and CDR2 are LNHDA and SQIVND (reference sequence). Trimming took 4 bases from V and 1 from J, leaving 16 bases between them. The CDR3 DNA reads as TGTGCCAGTAGTAGCCAGTTTATGTCGTATAACTATGGCTACACCTTC. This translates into CASSSQFMSYNYGYTF.

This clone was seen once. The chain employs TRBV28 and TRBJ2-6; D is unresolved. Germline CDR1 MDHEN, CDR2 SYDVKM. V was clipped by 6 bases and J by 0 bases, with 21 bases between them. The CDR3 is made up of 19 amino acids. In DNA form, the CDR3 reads TGTGCCAGCAGCTCAGTTTATGGTCAGGAAAGCTCTGGGGCCAACGTCCTGACTTTC. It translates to CASSSVYGQESSGANVLTF.

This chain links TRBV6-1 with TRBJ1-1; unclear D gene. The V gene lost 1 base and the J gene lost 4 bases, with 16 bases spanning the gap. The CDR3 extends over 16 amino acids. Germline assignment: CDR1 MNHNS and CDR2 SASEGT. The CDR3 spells CASSEGSEGRSTEAFF. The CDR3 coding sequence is TGTGCCAGCAGTGAAGGAAGTGAGGGCAGGAGCACTGAAGCTTTCTTT.

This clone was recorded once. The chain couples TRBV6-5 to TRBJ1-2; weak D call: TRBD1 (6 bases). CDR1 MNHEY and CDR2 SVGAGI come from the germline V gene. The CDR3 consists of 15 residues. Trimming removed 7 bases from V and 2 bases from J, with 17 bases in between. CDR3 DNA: TGTGCCAGCACCCACAAGGCAGGGGTAAACTATGGCTACACCTTC. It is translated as CASTHKAGVNYGYTF.

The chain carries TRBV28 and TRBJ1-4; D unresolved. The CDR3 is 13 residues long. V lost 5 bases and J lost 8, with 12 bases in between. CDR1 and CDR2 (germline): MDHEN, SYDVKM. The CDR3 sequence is CASSPNEYEKLFF. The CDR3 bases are TGTGCCAGCAGTCCCAATGAATACGAAAAACTGTTTTTT.

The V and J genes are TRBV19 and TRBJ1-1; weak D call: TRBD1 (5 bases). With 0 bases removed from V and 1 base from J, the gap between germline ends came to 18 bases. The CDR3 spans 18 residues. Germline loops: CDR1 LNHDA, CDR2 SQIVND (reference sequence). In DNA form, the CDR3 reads TGTGCCAGTAGTATAGATCATCGGGGGGGACGAAAGAACACTGAAGCTTTCTTT. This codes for CASSIDHRGGRKNTEAFF. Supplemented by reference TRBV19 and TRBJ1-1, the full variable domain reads DGGITQSPKYLFRKEGQNVTLSCEQNLNHDAMYWYRQDPGQGLRLIYYSQIVNDFQKGDIAEGYSVSREKKESFPLTVTSAQKNPTAFYLCASSIDHRGGRKNTEAFFGQGTRLTVV.

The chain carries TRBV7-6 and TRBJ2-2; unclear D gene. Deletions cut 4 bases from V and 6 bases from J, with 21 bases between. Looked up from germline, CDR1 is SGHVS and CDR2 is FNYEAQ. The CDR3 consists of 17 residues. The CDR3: CASSSSIGGPKPGELFF. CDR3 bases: TGTGCCAGCAGCTCATCTATCGGCGGTCCCAAACCCGGGGAGCTGTTTTTT.

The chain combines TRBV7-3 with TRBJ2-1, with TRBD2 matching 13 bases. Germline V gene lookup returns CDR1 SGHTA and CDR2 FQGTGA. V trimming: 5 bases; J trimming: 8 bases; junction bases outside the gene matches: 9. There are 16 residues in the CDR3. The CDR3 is CASSDRTSGGEDEQFF. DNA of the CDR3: TGTGCCAGCAGCGACAGGACTAGCGGGGGTGAGGATGAGCAGTTCTTC. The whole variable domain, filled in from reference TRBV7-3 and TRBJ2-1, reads GAGVSQTPSNKVTEKGKYVELRCDPISGHTALYWYRQSLGQGPEFLIYFQGTGAADDSGLPNDRFFAVRPEGSVSTLKIQRTERGDSAVYLCASSDRTSGGEDEQFFGPGTRLTVL.

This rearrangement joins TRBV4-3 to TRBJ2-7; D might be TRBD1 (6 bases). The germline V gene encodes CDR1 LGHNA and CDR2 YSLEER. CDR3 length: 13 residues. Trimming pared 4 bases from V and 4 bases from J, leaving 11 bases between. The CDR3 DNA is TGCGCCAGCAGCCCGGACAGTAGTTACGAGCAGTACTTC. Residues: CASSPDSSYEQYF.

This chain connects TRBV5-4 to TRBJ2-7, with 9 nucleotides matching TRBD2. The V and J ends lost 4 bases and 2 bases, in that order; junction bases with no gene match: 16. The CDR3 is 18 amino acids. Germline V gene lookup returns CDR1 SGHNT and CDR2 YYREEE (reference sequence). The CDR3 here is CASSQGPGLAVEAYEQYF. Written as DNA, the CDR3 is TGTGCCAGCAGCCAAGGCCCGGGACTAGCCGTTGAGGCCTACGAGCAGTACTTC.

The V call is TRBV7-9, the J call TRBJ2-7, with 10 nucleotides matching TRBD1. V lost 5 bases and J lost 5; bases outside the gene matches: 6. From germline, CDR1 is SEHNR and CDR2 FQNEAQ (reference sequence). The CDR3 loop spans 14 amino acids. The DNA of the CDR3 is TGTGCCAGCAGCACCGGGACAGGGGAGGACGAGCAGTACTTC. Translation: CASSTGTGEDEQYF.

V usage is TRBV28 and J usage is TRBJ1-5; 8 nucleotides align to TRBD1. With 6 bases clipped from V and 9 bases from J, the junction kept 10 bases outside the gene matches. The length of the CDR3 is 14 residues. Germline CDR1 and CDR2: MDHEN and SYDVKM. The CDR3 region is CASRYGQGSRPQHF. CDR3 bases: TGTGCCAGCAGGTACGGACAGGGCTCCCGGCCCCAGCATTTT.

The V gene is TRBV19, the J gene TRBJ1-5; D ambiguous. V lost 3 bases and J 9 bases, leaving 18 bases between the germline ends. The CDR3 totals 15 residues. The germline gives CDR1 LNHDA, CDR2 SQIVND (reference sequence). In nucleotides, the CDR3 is TGTGCCAGTAGTATCCCCGGACTCAAGGTATGGCCCCAGCATTTT. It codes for CASSIPGLKVWPQHF.

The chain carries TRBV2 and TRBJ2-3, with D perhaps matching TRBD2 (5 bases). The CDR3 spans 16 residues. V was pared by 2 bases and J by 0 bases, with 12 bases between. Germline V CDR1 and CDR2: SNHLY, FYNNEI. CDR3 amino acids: CASSEPAGPSTDTQYF. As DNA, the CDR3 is TGTGCCAGCAGTGAACCGGCGGGCCCTAGCACAGATACGCAGTATTTT.

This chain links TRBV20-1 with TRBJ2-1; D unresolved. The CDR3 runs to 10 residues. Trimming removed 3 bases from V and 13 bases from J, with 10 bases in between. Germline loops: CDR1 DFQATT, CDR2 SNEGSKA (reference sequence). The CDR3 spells CSASTQHQFF. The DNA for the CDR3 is TGCAGTGCTAGCACCCAGCACCAGTTCTTC.

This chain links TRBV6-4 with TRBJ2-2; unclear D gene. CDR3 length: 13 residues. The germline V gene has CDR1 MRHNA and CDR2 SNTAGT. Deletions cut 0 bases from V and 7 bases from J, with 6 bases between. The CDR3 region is CASSDSVGGELFF. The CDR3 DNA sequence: TGTGCCAGCAGTGACTCCGTTGGCGGGGAGCTGTTTTTT.

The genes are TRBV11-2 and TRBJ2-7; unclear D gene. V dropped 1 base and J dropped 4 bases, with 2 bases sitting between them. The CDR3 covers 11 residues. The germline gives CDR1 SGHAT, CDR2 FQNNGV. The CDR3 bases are TGTGCCAGCAGCTTAGTTTACGAGCAGTACTTC. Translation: CASSLVYEQYF. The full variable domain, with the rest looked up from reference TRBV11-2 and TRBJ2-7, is EAGVAQSPRYKIIEKRQSVAFWCNPISGHATLYWYQQILGQGPKLLIQFQNNGVVDDSQLPKDRFSAERLKGVDSTLKIQPAKLEDSAVYLCASSLVYEQYFGPGTRLTVT.

The CDR3 sequence: CASSLVGQGMETQYF. In DNA form, the CDR3 reads TGTGCCAGCAGCTTAGTAGGGCAGGGTATGGAGACCCAGTACTTC. The chain has TRBV7-9 and TRBJ2-5; possible D gene TRBD1, 5 bases. The CDR3 covers 15 residues. Looked up from germline, CDR1 is SEHNR and CDR2 is FQNEAQ (reference sequence). Trimming left V 1 base short and J 5 bases short, with 14 bases between. Full variable domain (outside the CDR3, taken from reference TRBV7-9 and TRBJ2-5): DTGVSQNPRHKITKRGQNVTFRCDPISEHNRLYWYRQTLGQGPEFLTYFQNEAQLEKSRLLSDRFSAERPKGSFSTLEIQRTEQGDSAMYLCASSLVGQGMETQYFGPGTRLLVL.

As DNA, the CDR3 is TGTGCCTCAGAGGACGGGCGCACTGAAGCTTTCTTT. Amino acids: CASEDGRTEAFF. This chain joins TRBV30 and TRBJ1-1; no firm D call. Germline V gives CDR1 GTSNPN, CDR2 SVGIG (reference sequence). CDR3 length: 12 residues. Trimming took off 7 bases at V and 4 bases at J, with 13 bases between the two ends.

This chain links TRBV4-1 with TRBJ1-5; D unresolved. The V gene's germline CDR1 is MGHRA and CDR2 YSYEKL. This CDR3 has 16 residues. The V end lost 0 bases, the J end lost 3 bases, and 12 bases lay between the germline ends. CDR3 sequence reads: CASSQDMDGLNQPQHF. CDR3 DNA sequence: TGCGCCAGCAGCCAAGATATGGACGGACTCAATCAGCCCCAGCATTTT.

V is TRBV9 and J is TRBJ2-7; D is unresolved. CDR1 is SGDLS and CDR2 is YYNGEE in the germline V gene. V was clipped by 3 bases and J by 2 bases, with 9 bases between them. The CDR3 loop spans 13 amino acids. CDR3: CASSDGKTYEQYF. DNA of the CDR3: TGTGCCAGCAGCGATGGAAAGACCTACGAGCAGTACTTC.